This T cell receptor (beta chain) was identified during a study of cytomegalovirus exposure and HLA in healthy donors. Overall study findings and caveats: TCR beta V- and J-gene trimming was later associated with a missense DCLRE1C variant. For presence/absence analyses, sequencing depth was assumed to be roughly uniform across donors. There were three CMV-associated chains whose specificity for CMV antigens was confirmed in vitro. As immune exposure information, only CMV serostatus was available.

The CDR3 has 16 amino acids. Germline V CDR1 and CDR2: SGDLS, YYNGEE. V was clipped by 3 bases and J by 0 bases, with 10 bases between them. Notes on this clone: What it binds is unknown.

PCR was performed using 60 Vbeta and 13 Jbeta primers. Only in-frame clones appear in the TCRdb table, and some are missing; sequencing was by immunoSEQ multiplex PCR. This table has roughly 150,000 clones, under 70% appearing once. The chain combines TRBV9 with TRBJ1-6; no reliable D call. The sequence derives from a man aged 30 to 45 in good health and CMV-seropositive. Sequencing was performed on PBMCs. CDR3 in amino acids: CASSGGQSSYNSPLHF. Written as DNA, the CDR3 is TGTGCCAGCAGCGGAGGGCAGAGCTCCTATAATTCACCCCTCCACTTT.